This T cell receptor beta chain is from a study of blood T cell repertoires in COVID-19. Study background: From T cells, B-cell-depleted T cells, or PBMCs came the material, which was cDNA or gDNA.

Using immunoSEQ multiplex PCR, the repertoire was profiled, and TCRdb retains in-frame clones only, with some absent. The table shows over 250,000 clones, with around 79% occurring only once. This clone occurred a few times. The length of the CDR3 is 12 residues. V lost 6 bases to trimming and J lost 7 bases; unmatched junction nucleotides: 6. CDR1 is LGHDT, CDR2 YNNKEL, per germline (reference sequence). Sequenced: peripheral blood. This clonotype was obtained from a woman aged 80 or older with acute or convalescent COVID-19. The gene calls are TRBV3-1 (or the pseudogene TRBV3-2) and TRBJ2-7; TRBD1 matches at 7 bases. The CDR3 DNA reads TGTGCCAGCAGTCAGACGGACAGGGAGCAGTACTTC. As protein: CASSQTDREQYF.